This T cell receptor beta chain stems from a study of shared clonotypes between healthy human individuals. The assay was immunoSEQ multiplex PCR, and TCRdb's table has in-frame clones only and misses some. The sample lists 2 million to 2.5 million clones; roughly 93% were seen once. Sequenced sample: naive CD4+ T cells from PBMCs. Documented subset: CD45RA+ positively selected. The sequence was obtained from a man in his late teens or twenties in good health. Some clones in this sample may be carry-over from other donors' samples.

The CDR3 spells CASTDTYTQYF. The CDR3, as DNA: TGTGCCAGCACTGATACCTATACGCAGTATTTT. The V call is TRBV6-5, the J call TRBJ2-3; D ambiguous. V lost 7 bases, J lost 7 bases, and 9 bases lay in between. CDR3 length equals 11 residues. Germline CDR1 and CDR2: MNHEY and SVGAGI.